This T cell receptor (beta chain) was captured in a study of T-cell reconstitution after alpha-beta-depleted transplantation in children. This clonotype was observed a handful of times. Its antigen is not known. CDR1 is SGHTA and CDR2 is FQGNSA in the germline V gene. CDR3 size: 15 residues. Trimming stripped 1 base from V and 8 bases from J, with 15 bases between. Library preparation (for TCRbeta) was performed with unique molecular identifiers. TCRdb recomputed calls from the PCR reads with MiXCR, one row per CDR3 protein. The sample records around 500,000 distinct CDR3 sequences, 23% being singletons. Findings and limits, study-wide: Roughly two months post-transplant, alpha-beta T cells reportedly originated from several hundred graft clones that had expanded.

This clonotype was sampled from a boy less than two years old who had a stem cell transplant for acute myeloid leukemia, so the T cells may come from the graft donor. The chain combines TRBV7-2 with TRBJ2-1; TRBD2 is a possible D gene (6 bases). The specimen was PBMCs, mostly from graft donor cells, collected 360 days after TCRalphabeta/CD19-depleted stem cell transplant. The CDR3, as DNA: TGTGCCAGCAGCTTAGTGGTGGGGGGAAGAGATGAGCAGTTCTTC. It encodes CASSLVVGGRDEQFF.